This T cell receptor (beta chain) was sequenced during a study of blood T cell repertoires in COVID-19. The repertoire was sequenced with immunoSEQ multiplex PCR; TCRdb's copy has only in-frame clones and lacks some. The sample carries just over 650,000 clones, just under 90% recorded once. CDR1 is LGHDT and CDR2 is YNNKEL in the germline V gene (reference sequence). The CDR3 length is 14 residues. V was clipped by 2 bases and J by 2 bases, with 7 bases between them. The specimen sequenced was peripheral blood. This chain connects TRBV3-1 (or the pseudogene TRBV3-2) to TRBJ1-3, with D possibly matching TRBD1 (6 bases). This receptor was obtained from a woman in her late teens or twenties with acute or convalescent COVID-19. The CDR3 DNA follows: TGTGCCAGCAGCCAAAACAGGGCTGGAAACACCATATATTTT. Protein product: CASSQNRAGNTIYF.